The 32 T cell receptor beta chains given below trace back to one sample, sequenced in a study of Graves' ophthalmopathy and Graves' hyperthyroidism. Amplified TCR beta CDR3 regions were obtained using RNA transcripts as template. A first-round RT-PCR used HTBI primers, followed by a second-round multiplex PCR. TCRdb fed the multiplex PCR reads into MiXCR, producing one record per CDR3 protein. Of hundreds of thousands of distinct CDR3 sequences in the sample, approximately 39% are singletons; the top ten hold about 3.3%. The sample consisted of peripheral blood. The receptor source for this set is an adult man with Graves' ophthalmopathy.

The rearrangement joins TRBV7-8 to TRBJ1-1, with TRBD1 matching over 11 bases. CDR1 is SGHVS, CDR2 FQNEAQ, per germline. The CDR3 loop spans 16 amino acids. V trimming: 5 bases; J trimming: 1 base; junction bases outside the gene matches: 6. In DNA form, the CDR3 reads TGTGCCAGCAGCGGATGGGACAGGGGGACGAACACTGAAGCTTTCTTT. Translating gives CASSGWDRGTNTEAFF.

Comment on this clonotype: A clone one base away is much larger, so this may be a read error. The CDR3 carries no conserved terminal phenylalanine or tryptophan, so it likely arises from a read error. The chain uses TRBV5-1 and TRBJ1-2, with D perhaps matching TRBD1 (6 bases). Deletions cut 5 bases from V and 6 bases from J, with 11 bases between. This CDR3 region has 12 residues. Germline CDR1 reads SGHRS; CDR2 reads YFSETQ. The CDR3 DNA reads TGCGCCAGCAGATTCGGGGGCGATGGCTACACCCTC. Its translation is CASRFGGDGYTL.

In this sample, this clonotype turned up many times. This chain connects TRBV5-1 to TRBJ1-5; 10 bases match TRBD1. This CDR3 has 16 amino acids. The germline CDR1 and CDR2 sequences are SGHRS and YFSETQ. V trimming: 4 bases; J trimming: 3 bases; junction bases outside the gene matches: 7. CDR3 nucleotides: TGCGCCAGCAGCCCCGGGACAGGGGCCAACAATCAGCCCCAGCATTTT. Translating gives CASSPGTGANNQPQHF.

The chain combines TRBV9 with TRBJ2-5; TRBD1 or TRBD2 may be the D gene (5 bases each). This CDR3 is built from 15 residues. Germline V gene data show CDR1 as SGDLS and CDR2 as YYNGEE. V was cut by 5 bases and J by 3 bases, with 17 bases left in between. The CDR3 spells CASRPDSGTEETQYF. As DNA, the CDR3 is TGTGCCAGCAGACCCGACAGCGGCACTGAAGAGACCCAGTACTTC.

There are many counts of this clonotype. The chain couples TRBV10-3 to TRBJ1-1; perhaps TRBD1 as D (6 bases). This CDR3 contains 12 residues. With 7 bases removed from V and 4 bases from J, the gap between germline ends came to 10 bases. The germline V gene encodes CDR1 ENHRY and CDR2 SYGVKD. CDR3 amino acids: CAITGEGTEAFF. The CDR3 DNA follows: TGTGCCATCACAGGGGAGGGCACTGAAGCTTTCTTT.

This chain connects TRBV7-9 to TRBJ1-1, with 11 bases identical to TRBD1. Germline V gene data show CDR1 as SEHNR and CDR2 as FQNEAQ (reference sequence). This CDR3 is built from 18 residues. V was clipped by 1 base and J by 5 bases; unmatched bases: 12. CDR3 in amino acids: CASSLVLGSDRGRTEAFF. In DNA, the CDR3 is TGTGCCAGCAGCTTAGTGTTGGGCTCGGACAGGGGGCGAACTGAAGCTTTCTTT.

The chain employs TRBV6-1 and TRBJ1-3; 9 bases align to TRBD1. The CDR3 contains 15 residues. Per the germline V gene, CDR1 is MNHNS and CDR2 is SASEGT. The trim removed 6 bases at V and 3 bases at J, leaving 6 bases unmatched. CDR3 nucleotides: TGTGCCAGCAGAGACCCGACAGGGGGTGGAAACACCATATATTTT. Translated: CASRDPTGGGNTIYF.

V is TRBV5-1 and J is TRBJ1-1; a possible D gene is TRBD1 (5 bases). Germline CDR1 SGHRS, CDR2 YFSETQ. This CDR3 is built from 17 residues. Trimming removed 0 bases from V and 0 bases from J, with 15 bases in between. This CDR3 is CASSLGINRLMNTEAFF. DNA for the CDR3: TGCGCCAGCAGCTTGGGGATTAACAGGCTCATGAACACTGAAGCTTTCTTT.

The rearrangement links TRBV7-8 to TRBJ1-2; D is uncertain. This CDR3 spans 16 amino acids. Trimming cost V 5 bases and J 4 bases, with 20 bases left between them. Germline V gene lookup returns CDR1 SGHVS and CDR2 FQNEAQ. The CDR3 bases are TGTGCCAGCAGCCAAGAGATCGGACGGTCTCTCTATGGCTACACCTTC. This codes for CASSQEIGRSLYGYTF.

There are many counts of this clonotype. The chain combines TRBV6-6 with TRBJ1-2; TRBD1 matches 7 bases. The CDR3 runs to 12 residues. J gave up 7 bases and V 6 bases, and 5 bases lay outside the gene matches. Germline CDR1 MNHNY, CDR2 SVGAGI (reference sequence). In DNA form, the CDR3 reads TGTGCCAGCAGATCCCGGGACAGTGGCTACACCTTC. This sequence encodes CASRSRDSGYTF.

As to this clonotype: The CDR3 carries no conserved terminal phenylalanine or tryptophan, so it likely arises from a read error. This sequence joins TRBV29-1 and TRBJ1-3, with D possibly matching TRBD1 (6 bases). Germline assignment: CDR1 SQVTM and CDR2 ANQGSEA. Deletions cut 7 bases from V and 3 bases from J, with 16 bases between. The CDR3 runs to 14 residues. CDR3 in amino acids: CSAGRAGDGNTIYA. In DNA form, the CDR3 reads TGCAGCGCTGGGAGGGCAGGGGATGGAAACACCATATATGCT.

V and J are TRBV6-5 and TRBJ1-2; unclear D gene. Between the trimmed V and J ends, which lost 8 bases and 10 bases, there was a span of 11 bases. Germline loops: CDR1 MNHEY, CDR2 SVGAGI. The CDR3 contains 10 residues. The CDR3 sequence: CASGSGDYTF. The CDR3 nucleotides read TGTGCCAGCGGGAGTGGGGACTACACCTTC.

V usage is TRBV9 and J usage is TRBJ2-5, with a possible D match to TRBD1 (6 bases). V lost 3 bases and J lost 2, with 14 bases in between. CDR3 length: 15 residues. CDR1 is SGDLS, CDR2 YYNGEE, per germline. CDR3 in amino acids: CASSEGLQGQETQYF. The DNA for the CDR3 is TGTGCCAGCAGCGAAGGCCTCCAGGGGCAAGAGACCCAGTACTTC.

A few counts support this clonotype. V gene TRBV7-2 combines with J gene TRBJ1-2; the D gene is possibly TRBD1 (6 bases). V dropped 5 bases and J dropped 3 bases, with 16 bases sitting between them. Germline V CDR1 and CDR2: SGHTA, FQGNSA. CDR3 length: 15 amino acids. For the CDR3, the DNA is TGTGCCAGCAGCCAAGAGGGGGGGCATGACTATGGCTACACCTTC. Translated, it gives CASSQEGGHDYGYTF. Full variable domain (outside the CDR3, taken from reference TRBV7-2 and TRBJ1-2): GAGVSQSPSNKVTEKGKDVELRCDPISGHTALYWYRQSLGQGLEFLIYFQGNSAPDKSGLPSDRFSAERTGGSVSTLTIQRTQQEDSAVYLCASSQEGGHDYGYTFGSGTRLTVV.

Worth noting for this clonotype: Germline is not matched at one junction end, which may reflect a read error. The CDR3, as DNA: TGCGCCAGCAGCCAGCCCGGGACTTTTACCTACGAGCAGTACTTC. Its protein product is CASSQPGTFTYEQYF. This chain uses TRBV9 with TRBJ2-7; TRBD2 is a possible D gene (6 bases). Germline CDR1 is SGDLS and CDR2 is YYNGEE. This CDR3 is built from 15 residues.

Notes on this clonotype: One junction end disagrees with the germline gene, perhaps due to a read error. The V and J genes are TRBV19 and TRBJ1-1; D gene ambiguous. Looked up from germline, CDR1 is LNHDA and CDR2 is SQIVND (reference sequence). CDR3 length: 15 amino acids. The CDR3 loop reads CASGINGVGGTEAFF. The CDR3, as DNA: TGTGCCAGTGGTATAAATGGGGTAGGAGGCACTGAAGCCTTCTTT.

This clonotype was observed at least ten times. A read error may produce the germline difference seen at one junction end. The chain employs TRBV10-3 and TRBJ1-5, with D possibly being TRBD1 (5 bases). Germline V gene sequence: CDR1 ENHRY, CDR2 SYGVKD. There are 15 residues in the CDR3. CDR3 sequence (DNA): TGTGCCAGCAGTGAATCGGCAGGGCTTTTGCAGCCCCAGCATTTT. This translates into CASSESAGLLQPQHF.

In this sample, this clonotype turned up many times. The chain recombines TRBV2 with TRBJ1-4, with TRBD1 matching 7 bases. J was trimmed by 5 bases and V by 8 bases; bases with no gene match: 8. This CDR3 region has 14 residues. The germline gives CDR1 SNHLY, CDR2 FYNNEI. This chain's CDR3 is CASLGRDSNEKLFF. The DNA of the CDR3 is TGTGCCAGCCTGGGCCGGGACAGCAATGAAAAACTGTTTTTT. The variable domain in full, completed from reference TRBV2 and TRBJ1-4, reads EPEVTQTPSHQVTQMGQEVILRCVPISNHLYFYWYRQILGQKVEFLVSFYNNEISEKSEIFDDQFSVERPDGSNFTLKIRSTKLEDSAMYFCASLGRDSNEKLFFGSGTQLSVL.

This clonotype was detected once. V and J are TRBV30 and TRBJ2-5, with TRBD2 as a possible D gene (6 bases). Per germline, CDR1 GTSNPN and CDR2 SVGIG (reference sequence). Trimming cost V 3 bases and J 2 bases, with 13 bases left between them. This CDR3 region has 14 residues. As DNA, the CDR3 is TGTGCCTGGAGCCCGGGACTGGCGCAAGAGACCCAGTACTTC. Encoded protein: CAWSPGLAQETQYF.

The table lists this clonotype with many counts. The CDR3 DNA follows: TGCAGCGTCGTTCAGGAGAACACTGAAGCTTTCTTT. This gives the protein CSVVQENTEAFF. V usage is TRBV29-1 and J usage is TRBJ1-1; D is unresolved. The CDR3 has 12 amino acids. The germline gives CDR1 SQVTM, CDR2 ANQGSEA. Trimming pared 6 bases from V and 1 base from J, leaving 9 bases between.

In regard to this clonotype: At one end the junction does not follow the germline gene, possibly because of a read error. This chain connects TRBV10-3 to TRBJ1-1; D might be TRBD1 (6 bases). The CDR3 is made up of 14 amino acids. Germline loops: CDR1 ENHRY, CDR2 SYGVKD. The CDR3 DNA sequence: TGTGCCAGCAGTTCCGACAGGAAGAACACTGAAGCTTTCTTT. Protein: CASSSDRKNTEAFF.

This chain connects TRBV19 to TRBJ1-4; 7 bases are shared with TRBD1. The germline CDR1 and CDR2 sequences are LNHDA and SQIVND (reference sequence). The CDR3 spans 13 residues. Trimming cost V 10 bases and J 7 bases; bases outside gene matches: 9. CDR3 DNA sequence: TGTGCCACCCAGGGGGGGAAAGGTGAAAAACTGTTTTTT. This translates into CATQGGKGEKLFF.

The CDR3 spells CASSLMGEGLSGNTIYF. In DNA, the CDR3 is TGTGCCAGCAGCTTAATGGGAGAAGGGCTATCCGGAAACACCATATATTTT. V and J are TRBV7-9 and TRBJ1-3, with D hard to call. This CDR3 is 17 amino acids long. Germline V gene data show CDR1 as SEHNR and CDR2 as FQNEAQ (reference sequence). Trimming took off 2 bases at V and 4 bases at J, with 18 bases between the two ends.

The table lists this clonotype with a few counts. In nucleotides, the CDR3 is TGTGCCAGCAGCTACCACCGGGGCCTCTCCTACGAGCAGTACTTC. Amino acid sequence: CASSYHRGLSYEQYF. The chain carries TRBV9 and TRBJ2-7; the D gene could be TRBD1 or TRBD2 (5 bases each). There are 15 residues in the CDR3. Germline CDR1 reads SGDLS; CDR2 reads YYNGEE. V was cut by 4 bases and J by 0 bases, with 14 bases left in between. Drawing the rest from reference TRBV9 and TRBJ2-7, the complete variable domain is DSGVTQTPKHLITATGQRVTLRCSPRSGDLSVYWYQQSLDQGLQFLIQYYNGEERAKGNILERFSAQQFPDLHSELNLSSLELGDSALYFCASSYHRGLSYEQYFGPGTRLTVT.

CDR3 in DNA: TGTGCCAGCAGCCCTCTTAGCGGGAGCACAGATACGCAGTATTTT. Translation: CASSPLSGSTDTQYF. The chain combines TRBV7-8 with TRBJ2-3, with TRBD2 matching 7 bases. V lost 5 bases and J lost 0; bases outside the gene matches: 5. Germline assignment: CDR1 SGHVS and CDR2 FQNEAQ. The CDR3 has 15 residues.

This clonotype was picked up many times. The gene calls are TRBV15 and TRBJ2-5; D not resolved. The CDR3 loop spans 16 amino acids. Per germline, CDR1 LNHNV and CDR2 YYDKDF (reference sequence). Trimming took off 7 bases at V and 4 bases at J, with 22 bases between the two ends. The CDR3: CATKRQNPYERETQYF. The CDR3 DNA follows: TGTGCCACCAAACGCCAGAACCCCTACGAGAGAGAGACCCAGTACTTC.

In its sample, this clonotype was seen a few times. The chain uses TRBV20-1 and TRBJ2-5; 12 nucleotides line up with TRBD2. J was trimmed by 4 bases and V by 2 bases; bases with no gene match: 5. Germline-derived CDR1 and CDR2 are DFQATT and SNEGSKA (reference sequence). The CDR3 totals 15 residues. CDR3 nucleotides: TGCAGTGCTAGACTAGCGGGGGGGCCGGCAGAGACCCAGTACTTC. Its protein product is CSARLAGGPAETQYF.

In this sample, this clonotype turned up many times. The chain employs TRBV2 and TRBJ2-7; D may correspond to TRBD1 or TRBD2 (5 bases each). Trimming pared 3 bases from V and 2 bases from J, leaving 11 bases between. Germline V gene lookup returns CDR1 SNHLY and CDR2 FYNNEI. The length of the CDR3 is 14 residues. CDR3 sequence: CASSDRDGPYEQYF. DNA of the CDR3: TGTGCCAGCAGTGATAGGGACGGACCCTACGAGCAGTACTTC.

The chain carries TRBV11-2 and TRBJ2-5; the D gene is possibly TRBD2 (8 bases). The CDR3 sequence is 16 residues long. Germline CDR1 is SGHAT and CDR2 is FQNNGV. The ends were cut back, 6 bases at V and 5 bases at J, with 22 bases in the middle. CDR3 protein: CASRKGAGGRHETQYF. CDR3 DNA sequence: TGTGCCAGCAGAAAGGGGGCGGGGGGTAGGCATGAGACCCAGTACTTC.

This clonotype has only one observation. This chain links TRBV29-1 with TRBJ1-2; 8 bases are a match to TRBD1. V lost 8 bases, J lost 3 bases, and 11 bases stayed unmatched. Germline CDR1 SQVTM, CDR2 ANQGSEA. The CDR3 has 14 amino acids. CDR3 protein: CSPRLGQGDYGYTF. The CDR3 DNA is TGCAGCCCTAGGCTAGGACAGGGAGACTATGGCTACACCTTC.

The chain carries TRBV4-1 and TRBJ2-7; D call uncertain. CDR1 and CDR2 from the germline V gene are MGHRA and YSYEKL. V dropped 1 base and J dropped 2 bases, with 9 bases sitting between them. This CDR3 is built from 14 residues. The CDR3 is CASSQGKATYEQYF. CDR3 bases: TGCGCCAGCAGCCAAGGGAAAGCAACCTACGAGCAGTACTTC.

This chain uses TRBV29-1 with TRBJ1-2, with a tentative D call TRBD1 (6 bases). The CDR3 is made up of 11 amino acids. The germline V gene encodes CDR1 SQVTM and CDR2 ANQGSEA. CDR3 in DNA: TGCAGGCCGGGACACCTCTATGGCTACACCTTC. Translated: CRPGHLYGYTF.